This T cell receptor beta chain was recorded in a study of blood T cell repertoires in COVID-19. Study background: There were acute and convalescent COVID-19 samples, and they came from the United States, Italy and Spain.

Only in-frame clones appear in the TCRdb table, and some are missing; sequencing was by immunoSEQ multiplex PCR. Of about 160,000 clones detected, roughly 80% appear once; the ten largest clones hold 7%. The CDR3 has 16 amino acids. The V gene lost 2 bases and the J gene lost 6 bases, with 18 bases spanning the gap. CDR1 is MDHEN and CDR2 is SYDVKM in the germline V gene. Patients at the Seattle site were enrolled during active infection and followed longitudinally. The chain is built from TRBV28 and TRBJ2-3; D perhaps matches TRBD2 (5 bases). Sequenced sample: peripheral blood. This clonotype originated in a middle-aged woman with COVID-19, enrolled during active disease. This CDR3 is CASSLRLIPSGDTQYF. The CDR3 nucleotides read TGTGCCAGCAGTTTACGGCTCATCCCGTCGGGGGATACGCAGTATTTT. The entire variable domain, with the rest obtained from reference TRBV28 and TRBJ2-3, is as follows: DVKVTQSSRYLVKRTGEKVFLECVQDMDHENMFWYRQDPGLGLRLIYFSYDVKMKEKGDIPEGYSVSREKKERFSLILESASTNQTSMYLCASSLRLIPSGDTQYFGPGTRLTVL.